The next 32 T cell receptor beta chains were all read from a single sample in a study of cytomegalovirus exposure and HLA in healthy donors. PCR was performed using 60 Vbeta and 13 Jbeta primers. The repertoire was sequenced with immunoSEQ multiplex PCR; TCRdb's copy has only in-frame clones and lacks some. This table has about 76,000 clones, more than 60% appearing once. The sample comprised PBMCs. These receptors all stem from a male donor in good health and CMV-seropositive.

The chain uses TRBV12-2 and TRBJ1-1; the table's D call, TRBD1, was not checked against the DNA. TRBV12-2 is noted as a pseudogene. The CDR3 runs to 15 residues. CDR3 DNA: TGTGCAAGTCGCTATGGACAGGGGGCGGACACTGAAGCTTTCTTT. Amino acids: CASRYGQGADTEAFF.

The V gene is TRBV15, the J gene TRBJ1-4; 11 nucleotides line up with TRBD1. The CDR3 length is 16 residues. Germline CDR1 is LNHNV and CDR2 is YYDKDF (reference sequence). V shed 1 base, J shed 6 bases, and the junction held 4 bases outside the gene matches. CDR3 DNA sequence: TGTGCCACCAGCAGAGGTGCGGGACAGGGGGATGAAAAACTGTTTTTT. It specifies CATSRGAGQGDEKLFF.

This clone occurred a few times. The V call is TRBV27, the J call TRBJ1-1; D is perhaps TRBD1 (5 bases). Trimming took off 5 bases at V and 1 base at J, with 11 bases between the two ends. This CDR3 region has 14 residues. Germline V lookup: CDR1 MNHEY, CDR2 SMNVEV (reference sequence). The CDR3 sequence is CASSRGLGNTEAFF. Written as DNA, the CDR3 is TGTGCCAGCAGTAGGGGCCTCGGGAACACTGAAGCTTTCTTT.

This sequence joins TRBV18 and TRBJ1-4; 9 positions match TRBD1. Losses at the gene ends were 2 bases for V and 10 bases for J; bases not matched to a gene: 11. Per germline, CDR1 KGHSH and CDR2 LQKENI. CDR3 size: 16 residues. The CDR3 sequence is CASSPGQGSSMGKLFF. CDR3 coding DNA: TGTGCCAGCTCACCAGGACAGGGGTCATCTATGGGAAAACTGTTTTTT.

This clone was observed a few times. The V and J genes are TRBV11-2 and TRBJ2-6, with D possibly being TRBD2 (6 bases). This CDR3 region has 18 residues. Germline V gives CDR1 SGHAT, CDR2 FQNNGV. Trimming took 7 bases from V and 0 from J, leaving 19 bases between them. The CDR3 loop is CASTRGSGGTSGANVLTF. The CDR3 bases are TGTGCCAGCACCCGGGGCAGTGGGGGGACCTCTGGGGCCAACGTCCTGACTTTC.

The chain is built from TRBV5-4 and TRBJ1-4; the match to TRBD1 covers 8 bases. V was pared by 3 bases and J by 8 bases, with 6 bases of the junction left unmatched. The CDR3 contains 14 residues. Germline loops: CDR1 SGHNT, CDR2 YYREEE (reference sequence). The CDR3 reads CASSSGQGTEKLFF. The CDR3 bases are TGTGCCAGCAGCTCCGGACAGGGTACGGAAAAACTGTTTTTT.

The chain recombines TRBV4-1 with TRBJ2-1, with 12 bases lining up with TRBD2. V gave up 4 bases and J gave up 9 bases; unmatched junction bases: 7. From germline, CDR1 is MGHRA and CDR2 YSYEKL. The CDR3 has 15 residues. The CDR3 sequence: CASSRLAGGPSEQFF. The DNA of the CDR3 is TGCGCCAGCAGCCGGCTAGCGGGGGGGCCAAGTGAGCAGTTCTTC.

The count of this clone is one. The chain uses TRBV2 and TRBJ1-6, with D possibly TRBD1 on 5 matching bases. The CDR3 has 16 residues. Germline V gene data show CDR1 as SNHLY and CDR2 as FYNNEI. The V end was cut by 8 bases, the J end by 8 bases, with 22 bases between. The CDR3 nucleotides read TGTGCCAGCTCTTTCCAGTGGGGCTCTGGGGATTCACCCCTCCACTTT. Translated: CASSFQWGSGDSPLHF.

This clone was picked up one time. The CDR3 loop reads CASSLYEGSEAFF. The CDR3 coding sequence is TGTGCCAGCAGCTTATACGAGGGCTCTGAAGCTTTCTTT. The chain recombines TRBV7-9 with TRBJ1-1; D is uncertain. The CDR3 sequence is 13 residues long. Trimming removed 2 bases at V and 6 bases at J, with 10 bases between. CDR1 SEHNR and CDR2 FQNEAQ come from the germline V gene (reference sequence).

This rearrangement joins TRBV4-2 to TRBJ2-5; 15 bases are a match to TRBD2. CDR1 is LGHNA, CDR2 YNFKEQ, per germline. This CDR3 has 17 residues. The V segment lost 3 bases and the J segment 1 base; nucleotides outside the gene matches: 3. The CDR3 nucleotides read TGTGCCAGCAGCCAGGGACTAGCGGGGGGTATCCAAGAGACCCAGTACTTC. This translates into CASSQGLAGGIQETQYF.

The gene calls are TRBV4-3 and TRBJ2-2; D gene uncertain. V lost 1 base and J 1 base, leaving 4 bases between the germline ends. Looked up from germline, CDR1 is LGHNA and CDR2 is YSLEER. The CDR3 is made up of 14 amino acids. The CDR3 region has the DNA TGCGCCAGCAGCCAAGGCAGGAACACCGGGGAGCTGTTTTTT. Its protein is CASSQGRNTGELFF.

The CDR3 here is CASSSGLAGAVKNIQYF. The CDR3 nucleotides read TGTGCCAGCAGCTCCGGACTAGCGGGCGCCGTTAAAAACATTCAGTACTTC. This chain uses TRBV9 with TRBJ2-4; 11 positions agree with TRBD2. The V segment lost 4 bases and the J segment 4 bases; nucleotides outside the gene matches: 10. Germline V gives CDR1 SGDLS, CDR2 YYNGEE. CDR3 length: 17 amino acids.

This chain connects TRBV5-1 to TRBJ2-3; 10 bases line up with TRBD1. There are 15 residues in the CDR3. V was pared by 0 bases and J by 7 bases, with 5 bases of the junction left unmatched. Germline CDR1 SGHRS, CDR2 YFSETQ. CDR3: CASSLGQGAQHTQYF. DNA of the CDR3: TGCGCCAGCAGCTTGGGACAGGGGGCGCAGCATACGCAGTATTTT.

This CDR3 reads CASSSPLAGAYNEQFF. DNA of the CDR3: TGTGCCAGCAGTTCACCACTAGCGGGAGCTTACAATGAGCAGTTCTTC. The chain has TRBV28 and TRBJ2-1; TRBD2 agrees at 11 bases. The CDR3 runs to 16 residues. The germline gives CDR1 MDHEN, CDR2 SYDVKM. J gave up 4 bases and V 4 bases, and 6 bases lay outside the gene matches.

J is TRBJ2-2 and V is TRBV7-2; a possible D gene is TRBD2 (5 bases). Trimming stripped 2 bases from V and 7 bases from J, with 14 bases between. The CDR3 contains 15 residues. Germline CDR1 SGHTA, CDR2 FQGNSA. The CDR3 DNA is TGTGCCAGCAGCTTAATCGCTAGCTCGGGCGGGGAGCTGTTTTTT. Its protein is CASSLIASSGGELFF. The entire variable domain, with the rest obtained from reference TRBV7-2 and TRBJ2-2, is as follows: GAGVSQSPSNKVTEKGKDVELRCDPISGHTALYWYRQSLGQGLEFLIYFQGNSAPDKSGLPSDRFSAERTGGSVSTLTIQRTQQEDSAVYLCASSLIASSGGELFFGEGSRLTVL.

The rearrangement links TRBV6-5 to TRBJ1-5, with D possibly TRBD1 on 6 matching bases. From germline, CDR1 is MNHEY and CDR2 SVGAGI. Trimming removed 6 bases from V and 4 bases from J, with 16 bases in between. This CDR3 spans 15 amino acids. DNA of the CDR3: TGTGCCAGCAGATCTCCGACAGGTCTAAATCAGCCCCAGCATTTT. Translating gives CASRSPTGLNQPQHF.

This chain links TRBV13 with TRBJ2-2; 8 bases map to TRBD1. The germline V gene has CDR1 PRHDT and CDR2 FYEKMQ (reference sequence). This CDR3 spans 14 amino acids. The trim removed 5 bases at V and 8 bases at J, leaving 7 bases unmatched. This CDR3 reads CASSLQDRVGELFF. CDR3 sequence (DNA): TGTGCCAGCAGCCTCCAGGACAGGGTGGGGGAGCTGTTTTTT. The complete variable domain, with remaining parts taken from reference TRBV13 and TRBJ2-2, reads AAGVIQSPRHLIKEKRETATLKCYPIPRHDTVYWYQQGPGQDPQFLISFYEKMQSDKGSIPDRFSAQQFSDYHSELNMSSLELGDSALYFCASSLQDRVGELFFGEGSRLTVL.

The chain couples TRBV14 to TRBJ1-1, with D unclear. Trimming removed 2 bases at V and 4 bases at J, with 8 bases between. From germline, CDR1 is SGHDN and CDR2 FVKESK. This CDR3 region has 13 residues. The CDR3 is CASSQYSGTEAFF. Written as DNA, the CDR3 is TGTGCCAGCAGCCAATATAGCGGCACTGAAGCTTTCTTT. The full variable domain, rest sourced from reference TRBV14 and TRBJ1-1, is EAGVTQFPSHSVIEKGQTVTLRCDPISGHDNLYWYRRVMGKEIKFLLHFVKESKQDESGMPNNRFLAERTGGTYSTLKVQPAELEDSGVYFCASSQYSGTEAFFGQGTRLTVV.

A few counts support this clone. This chain links TRBV6-5 with TRBJ2-7; D is unclear. Trimming removed 0 bases from V and 4 bases from J, with 10 bases in between. The CDR3 has 14 amino acids. Germline-derived CDR1 and CDR2 are MNHEY and SVGAGI. CDR3 sequence: CASSYSTGMYEQYF. Written as DNA, the CDR3 is TGTGCCAGCAGTTACTCGACGGGTATGTACGAGCAGTACTTC.

This clone showed up just a few times. V gene TRBV7-9 combines with J gene TRBJ1-1, with 9 bases matching TRBD1. The CDR3 consists of 16 residues. Germline CDR1 is SEHNR and CDR2 is FQNEAQ (reference sequence). With 5 bases clipped from V and 4 bases from J, the junction kept 11 bases outside the gene matches. DNA for the CDR3: TGTGCCAGCAGCCCCGGAGGGGGGACAGGGATCACTGAAGCTTTCTTT. Its translation: CASSPGGGTGITEAFF.

A few counts support this clone. V is TRBV29-1 and J is TRBJ2-7; 8 bases align to TRBD1. CDR1 and CDR2 (germline): SQVTM, ANQGSEA. The V and J ends lost 5 bases and 4 bases, in that order; junction bases with no gene match: 7. CDR3 length: 13 amino acids. CDR3 sequence reads: CSVSGGQGYEQYF. The CDR3 bases are TGCAGCGTTTCAGGGGGCCAGGGGTACGAGCAGTACTTC.

V gene TRBV7-9 combines with J gene TRBJ1-1; no clear D gene. From germline, CDR1 is SEHNR and CDR2 FQNEAQ (reference sequence). CDR3 length: 10 residues. CDR3 residues: CSGEDTEAFF. Here the CDR3 DNA reads TGTTCCGGAGAGGACACTGAAGCTTTCTTT. The full variable domain, rest sourced from reference TRBV7-9 and TRBJ1-1, is DTGVSQNPRHKITKRGQNVTFRCDPISEHNRLYWYRQTLGQGPEFLTYFQNEAQLEKSRLLSDRFSAERPKGSFSTLEIQRTEQGDSAMYLCSGEDTEAFFGQGTRLTVV.

Comment on this clone: A read error may produce the germline difference seen at one junction end. The rearrangement uses TRBV28 and TRBJ2-7; 11 positions agree with TRBD1. CDR3 length: 18 residues. Germline CDR1 is MDHEN and CDR2 is SYDVKM. CDR3: CAGSPTPGTGGGKNEQYF. In DNA, the CDR3 is TGTGCCGGCAGTCCCACCCCCGGGACAGGGGGGGGAAAAAACGAGCAGTACTTC.

This chain joins TRBV9 and TRBJ2-5; D remains unclear. V dropped 3 bases and J dropped 4 bases, with 7 bases sitting between them. Germline V lookup: CDR1 SGDLS, CDR2 YYNGEE. This CDR3 has 12 residues. The CDR3 loop reads CASSGERETQYF. CDR3 sequence (DNA): TGTGCCAGCAGCGGTGAGCGAGAGACCCAGTACTTC.

The V and J genes are TRBV6-5 and TRBJ2-3, with D perhaps TRBD2 (5 bases). Germline V CDR1 and CDR2: MNHEY, SVGAGI. The CDR3 totals 12 residues. The V gene lost 5 bases and the J gene lost 2 bases, with 5 bases spanning the gap. In nucleotides, the CDR3 is TGTGCCAGCAGTCGGGACACAGATACGCAGTATTTT. This sequence encodes CASSRDTDTQYF.

The chain employs TRBV10-2 and TRBJ1-4; perhaps TRBD1 as D (5 bases). V dropped 0 bases and J dropped 8 bases, with 13 bases sitting between them. This CDR3 has 15 residues. Germline CDR1 WSHSY, CDR2 SAAADI. The CDR3 loop reads CASSESRRAGEKLFF. The DNA for the CDR3 is TGCGCCAGCAGTGAGTCGAGGAGGGCAGGGGAAAAACTGTTTTTT.

The chain is built from TRBV30 and TRBJ1-1, with D perhaps matching TRBD1 (5 bases). The CDR3 contains 12 residues. The V end lost 1 base, the J end lost 6 bases, and 9 bases lay between the germline ends. CDR1 GTSNPN and CDR2 SVGIG come from the germline V gene (reference sequence). The CDR3 spells CAWSGQGSEAFF. The CDR3 bases are TGTGCCTGGAGTGGTCAGGGTTCTGAAGCTTTCTTT.

This clone was detected once. The rearrangement uses TRBV7-9 and TRBJ2-1, with 7 positions matching TRBD2. V trimming: 10 bases; J trimming: 4 bases; junction bases outside the gene matches: 7. Germline lookup yields CDR1 SEHNR and CDR2 FQNEAQ (reference sequence). The length of the CDR3 is 13 residues. The CDR3 loop is CAIEAGIYNEQFF. CDR3 nucleotide sequence: TGTGCCATAGAAGCGGGGATTTACAATGAGCAGTTCTTC.

Written as DNA, the CDR3 is TGTGCCAGTAGTCAGACAGGTCAGGGGACTGAAGCTTTCTTT. Its protein is CASSQTGQGTEAFF. V is TRBV19 and J is TRBJ1-1; maybe TRBD1 (6 bases). This CDR3 comprises 14 residues. Germline V lookup: CDR1 LNHDA, CDR2 SQIVND (reference sequence). Trimming shortened V by 5 bases and J by 5 bases, and 15 bases separated the two germline ends.

The rearrangement joins TRBV11-3 to TRBJ2-5; 9 bases match TRBD2. The J call may be mistaken, given a closer DNA end match to TRBJ2-7. CDR3 length equals 16 residues. Germline CDR1 is SGHNT and CDR2 is YENEEA. The CDR3: CASSFRLGLAEYEQYF. The CDR3 region has the DNA TGTGCCAGCAGCTTCCGCTTGGGACTAGCAGAATACGAGCAGTACTTC.

The gene calls are TRBV6-1 and TRBJ2-2, with 7 bases identical to TRBD1. The germline V gene has CDR1 MNHNS and CDR2 SASEGT. The CDR3 is 14 amino acids. V lost 7 bases, J lost 4 bases, and 6 bases stayed unmatched. The DNA of the CDR3 is TGTGCCAGCACCGACAGGGTGCTCACCGGGGAGCTGTTTTTT. Its translation is CASTDRVLTGELFF.

This clone has just one count. The V gene is TRBV7-8, the J gene TRBJ1-1; a weak D match, TRBD1 (6 bases). V was trimmed by 0 bases and J by 4 bases, leaving 12 bases between them. The CDR3 extends over 15 amino acids. CDR1 and CDR2 from the germline V gene are SGHVS and FQNEAQ. The CDR3, as DNA: TGTGCCAGCAGCTTAGCCTCGGACAGCTCCACTGAAGCTTTCTTT. Translation gives CASSLASDSSTEAFF.